These 19 T cell receptor beta chains share one sample of origin, sequenced in a study of blood T cell repertoires in COVID-19. Measured with immunoSEQ multiplex PCR; TCRdb has only the in-frame clones, and not every one. The top ten clones hold approximately 5% of a sample with some 270,000 clones, about 82% of them seen once. Sequenced input: peripheral blood. Receptors originate from a woman of 80 years or more with COVID-19, enrolled during active disease.

The rearrangement uses TRBV7-5 and TRBJ2-3; the D segment call TRBD2 is taken from the table without a DNA check. TRBV7-5 is a listed pseudogene. The CDR3 runs to 11 residues. The CDR3 reads CVTLIVDTQYF. CDR3 bases: TGTGTCACGTTAATTGTAGATACGCAGTATTTT.

The genes are TRBV19 and TRBJ2-3, with D uncertain. Trimming took off 1 base at V and 0 bases at J, with 8 bases between the two ends. Looked up from germline, CDR1 is LNHDA and CDR2 is SQIVND (reference sequence). The length of the CDR3 is 15 residues. Here the CDR3 reads CASSIATSSTDTQYF. For the CDR3, the DNA is TGTGCCAGTAGTATAGCAACATCTAGCACAGATACGCAGTATTTT. Full variable domain (remainder filled in from reference TRBV19 and TRBJ2-3): DGGITQSPKYLFRKEGQNVTLSCEQNLNHDAMYWYRQDPGQGLRLIYYSQIVNDFQKGDIAEGYSVSREKKESFPLTVTSAQKNPTAFYLCASSIATSSTDTQYFGPGTRLTVL.

The chain uses TRBV9 and TRBJ1-1, with 7 bases identical to TRBD1. The germline CDR1 and CDR2 sequences are SGDLS and YYNGEE. Germline trimming cut 3 bases from V and 5 bases from J; bases unmatched to any gene: 7. The CDR3 has 14 amino acids. The CDR3 is CASSAGTDRTEAFF. Written as DNA, the CDR3 is TGTGCCAGCAGCGCCGGGACAGATAGGACTGAAGCTTTCTTT.

V gene TRBV2 combines with J gene TRBJ1-3; no firm D call. The germline V and J ends were trimmed by 2 bases and 3 bases, with 11 bases remaining between them. This CDR3 comprises 15 residues. The germline CDR1 and CDR2 sequences are SNHLY and FYNNEI. The CDR3 DNA is TGTGCCAGCAGTGAATGGTCCGGGGTTGGAAACACCATATATTTT. It specifies CASSEWSGVGNTIYF. Full variable domain (missing parts from reference TRBV2 and TRBJ1-3): EPEVTQTPSHQVTQMGQEVILRCVPISNHLYFYWYRQILGQKVEFLVSFYNNEISEKSEIFDDQFSVERPDGSNFTLKIRSTKLEDSAMYFCASSEWSGVGNTIYFGEGSWLTVV.

The chain has TRBV6-5 and TRBJ1-1; D is undetermined. Germline V gene lookup returns CDR1 MNHEY and CDR2 SVGAGI. The CDR3 extends over 15 amino acids. Trimming pared 4 bases from V and 5 bases from J, leaving 17 bases between. The CDR3: CASSSPRRGGTEAFF. DNA of the CDR3: TGTGCCAGCAGTTCCCCCCGGCGGGGAGGAACTGAAGCTTTCTTT.

The V gene is TRBV5-1, the J gene TRBJ1-5, with 10 bases identical to TRBD1. In germline, CDR1 is SGHRS, CDR2 YFSETQ. The CDR3 spans 14 residues. J lost 7 bases, V lost 4 bases, and 5 bases had no gene match. CDR3 DNA: TGCGCCAGCAGCAGCGGGACAGGGGCCCAGCCCCAGCATTTT. Protein sequence: CASSSGTGAQPQHF.

The rearrangement joins TRBV9 to TRBJ2-1; 7 bases match TRBD1. Germline CDR1 is SGDLS and CDR2 is YYNGEE. CDR3 size: 17 residues. Unmatched junction bases numbered 11, after V lost 4 bases and J lost 1 base. CDR3: CASSPRDRAFSYNEQFF. For the CDR3, the DNA is TGTGCCAGCAGCCCGAGAGACAGGGCCTTTTCCTACAATGAGCAGTTCTTC.

The CDR3 region is CASSITGAGSNQPQHF. Here the CDR3 DNA reads TGTGCCAGTAGTATCACAGGGGCGGGAAGCAATCAGCCCCAGCATTTT. This chain uses TRBV19 with TRBJ1-5; 7 nucleotides align to TRBD1. The J segment lost 1 base and the V segment lost 3 bases, leaving 6 bases of the junction unmatched. From germline, CDR1 is LNHDA and CDR2 SQIVND (reference sequence). The CDR3 contains 16 residues.

The chain links TRBV5-1 to TRBJ1-4; no reliable D call. Germline CDR1 SGHRS, CDR2 YFSETQ. Trimming left V 0 bases short and J 6 bases short, with 9 bases between. This CDR3 has 14 residues. This CDR3 is CASSLGEGHEKLFF. In DNA, the CDR3 is TGCGCCAGCAGCTTGGGGGAGGGTCATGAAAAACTGTTTTTT.

The rearrangement joins TRBV6-2 or TRBV6-3 to TRBJ1-2, with TRBD1 matching 10 bases. The CDR3 runs to 14 residues. Germline V gene data show CDR1 as MNHEY and CDR2 as SVGEGT. V lost 5 bases to trimming and J lost 3 bases; unmatched junction nucleotides: 3. This CDR3 is CASSPGQGDYGYTF. DNA of the CDR3: TGTGCCAGCAGTCCCGGACAGGGGGACTATGGCTACACCTTC.

This clone was seen once. The V and J genes are TRBV5-1 and TRBJ2-5; possibly TRBD1 for D (6 bases). Between the trimmed V and J ends, which lost 0 bases and 1 base, there was a span of 13 bases. The CDR3 covers 16 residues. Per germline, CDR1 SGHRS and CDR2 YFSETQ. This CDR3 is CASSLEGGRAQETQYF. For the CDR3, the DNA is TGCGCCAGCAGCTTGGAAGGGGGTAGGGCCCAAGAGACCCAGTACTTC.

The chain combines TRBV29-1 with TRBJ2-5; 7 positions match TRBD1. With 7 bases clipped from V and 3 bases from J, the junction kept 8 bases outside the gene matches. Germline CDR1 and CDR2: SQVTM and ANQGSEA. This CDR3 spans 13 amino acids. Here the CDR3 DNA reads TGCAGCGGTTTGGACAGGACGAAAGAGACCCAGTACTTC. Protein: CSGLDRTKETQYF.

V is TRBV6-1 and J is TRBJ1-5, with D unclear. This CDR3 has 12 amino acids. Germline lookup yields CDR1 MNHNS and CDR2 SASEGT. V was clipped by 2 bases and J by 5 bases, with 4 bases between them. The CDR3 here is CASSEYDQPQHF. Here the CDR3 DNA reads TGTGCCAGCAGTGAATATGATCAGCCCCAGCATTTT.

The rearrangement uses TRBV7-2 and TRBJ1-2; a possible D gene is TRBD1 (5 bases). V lost 5 bases and J lost 4, with 14 bases in between. The CDR3 extends over 14 amino acids. The V gene's germline CDR1 is SGHTA and CDR2 FQGNSA. CDR3 bases: TGTGCCAGCAGCCCGGGGGACGGACCCTATGGCTACACCTTC. Its protein is CASSPGDGPYGYTF.

The chain uses TRBV4-1 and TRBJ2-5, with 7 bases that match TRBD1. J gave up 5 bases and V 3 bases, and 12 bases lay outside the gene matches. Germline CDR1 MGHRA, CDR2 YSYEKL. The CDR3 extends over 16 amino acids. Here the CDR3 reads CASSQRAGTERETQYF. The CDR3 DNA follows: TGCGCCAGCAGCCAGAGGGCCGGGACAGAGCGGGAGACCCAGTACTTC.

This sequence joins TRBV20-1 and TRBJ1-2; D is perhaps TRBD1 (5 bases). V was trimmed by 5 bases and J by 7 bases, leaving 11 bases between them. CDR3 length equals 11 residues. In germline, CDR1 is DFQATT, CDR2 SNEGSKA (reference sequence). The CDR3 is CSAPGGTGYTF. For the CDR3, the DNA is TGCAGTGCTCCGGGGGGTACTGGCTACACCTTC.

CDR3 sequence (DNA): TGTGCCAGCAGCTTAAGCGGTTTCGGGCTTTATAATTCACCCCTCCACTTT. This gives the protein CASSLSGFGLYNSPLHF. The chain has TRBV11-2 and TRBJ1-6; D gene unclear. Germline V lookup: CDR1 SGHAT, CDR2 FQNNGV. Trimming cost V 2 bases and J 4 bases, with 15 bases left between them. CDR3 length: 17 amino acids. Filled out from reference TRBV11-2 and TRBJ1-6, the complete variable domain reads EAGVAQSPRYKIIEKRQSVAFWCNPISGHATLYWYQQILGQGPKLLIQFQNNGVVDDSQLPKDRFSAERLKGVDSTLKIQPAKLEDSAVYLCASSLSGFGLYNSPLHFGNGTRLTVT.

The V and J genes are TRBV10-3 and TRBJ2-1, with D hard to call. CDR3 length equals 12 residues. Per germline, CDR1 ENHRY and CDR2 SYGVKD. Trimming shortened V by 6 bases and J by 9 bases, and 12 bases separated the two germline ends. Here the CDR3 reads CAISPLVGEQFF. In DNA, the CDR3 is TGTGCCATCAGCCCTTTAGTCGGTGAGCAGTTCTTC.

The chain carries TRBV7-3 and TRBJ2-2; 7 positions agree with TRBD2. Germline CDR1 and CDR2: SGHTA and FQGTGA. CDR3 length: 15 amino acids. V shed 2 bases and J 3 bases; nucleotides not matched to a gene: 3. The CDR3 is CASSLAGEYTGELFF. For the CDR3, the DNA is TGTGCCAGCAGCTTAGCGGGGGAGTACACCGGGGAGCTGTTTTTT.